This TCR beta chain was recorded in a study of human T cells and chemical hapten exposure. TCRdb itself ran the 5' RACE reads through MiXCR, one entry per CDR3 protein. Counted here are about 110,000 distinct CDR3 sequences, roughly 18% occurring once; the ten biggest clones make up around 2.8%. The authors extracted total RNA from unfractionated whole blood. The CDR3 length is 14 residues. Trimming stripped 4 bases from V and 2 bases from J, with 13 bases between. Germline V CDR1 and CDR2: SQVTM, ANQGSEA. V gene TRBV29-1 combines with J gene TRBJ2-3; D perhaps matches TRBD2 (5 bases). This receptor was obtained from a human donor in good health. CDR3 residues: CSVVAGELTDTQYF. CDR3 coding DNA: TGCAGCGTTGTGGCCGGGGAACTCACAGATACGCAGTATTTT.